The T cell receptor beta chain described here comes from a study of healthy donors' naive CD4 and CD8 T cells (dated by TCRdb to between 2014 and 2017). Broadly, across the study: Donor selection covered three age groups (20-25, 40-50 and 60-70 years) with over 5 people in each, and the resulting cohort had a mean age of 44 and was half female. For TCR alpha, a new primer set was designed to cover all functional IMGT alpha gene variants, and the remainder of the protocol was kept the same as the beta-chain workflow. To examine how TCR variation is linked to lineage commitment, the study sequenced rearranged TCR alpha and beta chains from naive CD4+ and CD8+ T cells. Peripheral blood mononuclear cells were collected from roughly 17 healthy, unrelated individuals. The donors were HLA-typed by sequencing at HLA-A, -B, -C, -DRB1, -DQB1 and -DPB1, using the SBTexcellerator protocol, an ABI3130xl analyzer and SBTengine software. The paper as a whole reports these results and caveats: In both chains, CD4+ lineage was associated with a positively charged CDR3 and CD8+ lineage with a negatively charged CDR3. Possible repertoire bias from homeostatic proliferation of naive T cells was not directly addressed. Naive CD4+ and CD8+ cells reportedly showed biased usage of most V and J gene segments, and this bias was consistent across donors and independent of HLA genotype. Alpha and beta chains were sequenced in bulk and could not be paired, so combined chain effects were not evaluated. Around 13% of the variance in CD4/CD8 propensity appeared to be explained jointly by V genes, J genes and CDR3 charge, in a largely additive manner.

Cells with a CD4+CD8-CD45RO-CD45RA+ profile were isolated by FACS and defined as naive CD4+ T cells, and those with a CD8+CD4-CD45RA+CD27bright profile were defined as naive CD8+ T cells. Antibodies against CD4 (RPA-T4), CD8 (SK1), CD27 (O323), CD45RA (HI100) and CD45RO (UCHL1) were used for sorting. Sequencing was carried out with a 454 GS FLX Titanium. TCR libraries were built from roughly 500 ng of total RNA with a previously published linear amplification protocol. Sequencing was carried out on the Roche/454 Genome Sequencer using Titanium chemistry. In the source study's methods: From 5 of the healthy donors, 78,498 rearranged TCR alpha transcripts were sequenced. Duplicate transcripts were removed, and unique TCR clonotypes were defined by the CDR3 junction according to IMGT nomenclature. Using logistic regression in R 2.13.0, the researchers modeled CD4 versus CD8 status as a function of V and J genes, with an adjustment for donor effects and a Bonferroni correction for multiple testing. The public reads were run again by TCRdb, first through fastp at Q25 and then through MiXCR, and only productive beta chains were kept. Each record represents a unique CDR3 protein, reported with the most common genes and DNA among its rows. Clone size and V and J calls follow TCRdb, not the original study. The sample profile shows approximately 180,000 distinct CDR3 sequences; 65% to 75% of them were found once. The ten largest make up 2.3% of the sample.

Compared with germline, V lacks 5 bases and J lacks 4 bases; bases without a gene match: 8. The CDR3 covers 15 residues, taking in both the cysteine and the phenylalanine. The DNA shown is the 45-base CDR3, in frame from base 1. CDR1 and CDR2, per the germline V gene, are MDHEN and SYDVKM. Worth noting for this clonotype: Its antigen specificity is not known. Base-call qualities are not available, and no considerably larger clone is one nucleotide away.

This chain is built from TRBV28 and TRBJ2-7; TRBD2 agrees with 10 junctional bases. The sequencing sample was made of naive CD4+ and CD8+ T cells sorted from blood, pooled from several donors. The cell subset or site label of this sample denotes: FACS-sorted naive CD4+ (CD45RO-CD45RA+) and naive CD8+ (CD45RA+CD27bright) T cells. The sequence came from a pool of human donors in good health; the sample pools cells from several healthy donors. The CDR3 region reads CASSEPGTSEYEQYF. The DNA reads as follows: TGTGCCAGCAGTGAACCCGGGACTAGCGAATACGAGCAGTACTTC.